What follows are 26 T cell receptor beta chains derived from one specimen sequenced in a study of blood T cell repertoires in COVID-19. Assay used: immunoSEQ multiplex PCR; TCRdb lists only in-frame clones, some missing. The data contain fewer than 300,000 clones, 90% of them singletons. What was sequenced was PBMCs or T cells enriched from blood (not recorded which). Source of these receptors: a young woman who had recovered from COVID-19.

The CDR3: CAWSVGTDTGELFF. The CDR3 nucleotides read TGTGCCTGGAGTGTAGGGACAGACACCGGGGAGCTGTTTTTT. The chain employs TRBV30 and TRBJ2-2; 7 bases are a match to TRBD1. With V trimmed by 0 bases and J by 3 bases, 1 base remained unmatched. CDR1 is GTSNPN, CDR2 SVGIG, per germline (reference sequence). The CDR3 consists of 14 residues.

The chain uses TRBV29-1 and TRBJ1-1, with a tentative D call TRBD1 (6 bases). CDR1 is SQVTM and CDR2 is ANQGSEA in the germline V gene. Between the trimmed V and J ends, which lost 4 bases and 6 bases, there was a span of 9 bases. The CDR3 contains 11 residues. CDR3 sequence (DNA): TGCAGCGTTGCGTCAGGGGCTGAAGCTTTCTTT. It yields the protein CSVASGAEAFF.

The gene calls are TRBV6-1 and TRBJ2-7; 12 bases are shared with TRBD2. Unmatched junction bases numbered 4, after V lost 3 bases and J lost 4 bases. The CDR3 has 15 residues. Germline assignment: CDR1 MNHNS and CDR2 SASEGT. In nucleotides, the CDR3 is TGTGCCAGCAGTGACCTAGCGGGAGGGCTTTACGAGCAGTACTTC. This codes for CASSDLAGGLYEQYF.

CDR3 loop: CASSWTGDTGEQYF. For the CDR3, the DNA is TGCGCCAGCAGCTGGACAGGGGACACGGGAGAGCAGTACTTC. The genes are TRBV5-1 and TRBJ2-7, with 9 bases that match TRBD1. This CDR3 is 14 amino acids long. V lost 3 bases, J lost 7 bases, and 8 bases stayed unmatched. CDR1 and CDR2 (germline): SGHRS, YFSETQ.

The DNA for the CDR3 is TGTGCCAGCAGCTTCGTAAACTACGAGCAGTACTTC. This gives the protein CASSFVNYEQYF. This chain links TRBV7-9 with TRBJ2-7; no reliable D call. CDR1 is SEHNR, CDR2 FQNEAQ, per germline (reference sequence). CDR3 length: 12 residues. V lost 3 bases and J lost 3, with 6 bases in between.

V usage is TRBV27 and J usage is TRBJ2-1, with a tentative D call TRBD1 (6 bases). Germline V gene data show CDR1 as MNHEY and CDR2 as SMNVEV (reference sequence). CDR3 length: 15 amino acids. Trimming pared 3 bases from V and 1 base from J, leaving 10 bases between. CDR3 DNA sequence: TGTGCCAGCAGTTTCGCCAGGGGATCCTACAATGAGCAGTTCTTC. Protein sequence: CASSFARGSYNEQFF.

The chain employs TRBV14 and TRBJ2-1; 7 nucleotides line up with TRBD2. V was pared by 3 bases and J by 5 bases, with 4 bases of the junction left unmatched. The length of the CDR3 is 14 residues. The germline V gene has CDR1 SGHDN and CDR2 FVKESK. CDR3 in DNA: TGTGCCAGCAGCCAGACTAGCCCCCACAATGAGCAGTTCTTC. Amino acids: CASSQTSPHNEQFF.

This clone came up once. The chain carries TRBV28 and TRBJ1-1; maybe TRBD1 (5 bases). Per germline, CDR1 MDHEN and CDR2 SYDVKM. V was cut by 4 bases and J by 7 bases, with 34 bases left in between. The CDR3 spans 20 residues. CDR3 residues: CASSSQGSSGASTPWGEAFF. DNA for the CDR3: TGTGCCAGCAGTTCCCAAGGTTCTTCTGGGGCTTCAACTCCTTGGGGTGAAGCTTTCTTT.

The rearrangement links TRBV19 to TRBJ2-7; possible D gene TRBD2, 5 bases. The CDR3 has 13 amino acids. Trimming took 6 bases from V and 0 from J, leaving 9 bases between them. Germline V lookup: CDR1 LNHDA, CDR2 SQIVND (reference sequence). CDR3 protein: CASSAGYSYEQYF. Here the CDR3 DNA reads TGTGCCAGTAGCGCGGGCTACTCCTACGAGCAGTACTTC. Drawing the rest from reference TRBV19 and TRBJ2-7, the complete variable domain is DGGITQSPKYLFRKEGQNVTLSCEQNLNHDAMYWYRQDPGQGLRLIYYSQIVNDFQKGDIAEGYSVSREKKESFPLTVTSAQKNPTAFYLCASSAGYSYEQYFGPGTRLTVT.

This chain joins TRBV3-1 (or the pseudogene TRBV3-2) and TRBJ2-2; 8 nucleotides match TRBD1. In germline, CDR1 is LGHDT, CDR2 YNNKEL (reference sequence). The J segment lost 3 bases and the V segment lost 4 bases, leaving 7 bases of the junction unmatched. This CDR3 comprises 16 residues. The CDR3 sequence is CASSLRTGTDTGELFF. The CDR3 DNA sequence: TGTGCCAGCAGCCTGCGGACAGGGACGGACACCGGGGAGCTGTTTTTT.

The chain is built from TRBV5-1 and TRBJ2-3, with 7 bases aligning to TRBD1. CDR3 length equals 14 residues. With 4 bases clipped from V and 2 bases from J, the junction kept 4 bases outside the gene matches. The germline CDR1 and CDR2 sequences are SGHRS and YFSETQ. The CDR3, as DNA: TGCGCCAGCAGCGAGGGACAGATCACAGATACGCAGTATTTT. Translating gives CASSEGQITDTQYF.

This chain links TRBV7-8 with TRBJ2-7; 8 nucleotides agree with TRBD2. The ends lost 4 bases at V and 3 bases at J; junction bases unmatched: 8. The germline CDR1 and CDR2 sequences are SGHVS and FQNEAQ. This CDR3 has 15 amino acids. The CDR3 loop reads CASSSLAGGIYEQYF. The CDR3 bases are TGTGCCAGCAGCTCCCTGGCGGGAGGTATCTACGAGCAGTACTTC.

This chain joins TRBV9 and TRBJ1-3, with D possibly being TRBD1 (6 bases). Germline V gene sequence: CDR1 SGDLS, CDR2 YYNGEE. The V end was cut by 2 bases, the J end by 7 bases, with 13 bases between. The length of the CDR3 is 14 residues. The CDR3 DNA reads TGTGCCAGCAGCGTGACAGGACTTGTCAACACCATATATTTT. This translates into CASSVTGLVNTIYF.

The rearrangement links TRBV24-1 to TRBJ1-5; tentative D call: TRBD1 (6 bases). The CDR3 covers 17 residues. V lost 6 bases and J lost 2, with 19 bases in between. Germline CDR1 is KGHDR and CDR2 is SFDVKD. This CDR3 reads CATSSMGGAGGNQPQHF. CDR3 in DNA: TGTGCCACCAGTTCGATGGGGGGGGCAGGAGGCAATCAGCCCCAGCATTTT.

The chain employs TRBV27 and TRBJ1-4, with D maybe TRBD1 (6 bases). The germline V gene has CDR1 MNHEY and CDR2 SMNVEV (reference sequence). The CDR3 runs to 17 residues. The V and J ends lost 5 bases and 0 bases respectively, with 16 bases between them. CDR3 residues: CASSRRRQAATNEKLFF. The DNA for the CDR3 is TGTGCCAGCAGTCGACGCCGACAGGCTGCAACTAATGAAAAACTGTTTTTT.

The CDR3 spells CASSKTGLAGDEQYF. The CDR3 coding sequence is TGTGCCAGCAGCAAAACGGGACTAGCGGGAGATGAGCAGTACTTC. The V and J genes are TRBV6-2 or TRBV6-3 and TRBJ2-7; the match to TRBD2 covers 14 bases. Looked up from germline, CDR1 is MNHEY and CDR2 is SVGEGT. V was clipped by 6 bases and J by 7 bases; unmatched bases: 8. CDR3 length equals 15 residues.

This chain joins TRBV9 and TRBJ1-1; perhaps TRBD1 as D (5 bases). Germline V gene lookup returns CDR1 SGDLS and CDR2 YYNGEE. The CDR3 covers 14 residues. The V gene lost 0 bases and the J gene lost 4 bases, with 10 bases spanning the gap. In DNA form, the CDR3 reads TGTGCCAGCAGCGTAGCTTGGGGGGGCACTGAAGCTTTCTTT. Protein product: CASSVAWGGTEAFF.

V and J are TRBV19 and TRBJ2-1, with 7 positions matching TRBD2. Unmatched junction bases numbered 6, after V lost 2 bases and J lost 5 bases. The CDR3 is made up of 15 amino acids. CDR1 and CDR2 (germline): LNHDA, SQIVND (reference sequence). The CDR3 spells CASSIRGVGNNEQFF. The CDR3 DNA reads TGTGCCAGTAGTATACGGGGGGTCGGGAACAATGAGCAGTTCTTC.

The genes are TRBV7-9 and TRBJ1-2; D uncertain. The CDR3 runs 15 residues. Per germline, CDR1 SEHNR and CDR2 FQNEAQ (reference sequence). V was pared by 1 base and J by 4 bases, with 13 bases between. CDR3 in DNA: TGTGCCAGCAGCTTAGACCCACGGTGGTCCTATGGCTACACCTTC. Its protein is CASSLDPRWSYGYTF.

The chain is built from TRBV30 and TRBJ1-2; D is possibly TRBD1 (5 bases). V lost 0 bases to trimming and J lost 0 bases, with 8 bases between them. The CDR3 spans 14 residues. The V gene's germline CDR1 is GTSNPN and CDR2 SVGIG (reference sequence). Here the CDR3 reads CAWSVGLSNYGYTF. As DNA, the CDR3 is TGTGCCTGGAGTGTGGGGCTCTCTAACTATGGCTACACCTTC.

The rearrangement joins TRBV11-2 to TRBJ1-5; D remains ambiguous. CDR3 length equals 13 residues. Between the trimmed V and J ends, which lost 4 bases and 6 bases, there was a span of 10 bases. Germline V CDR1 and CDR2: SGHAT, FQNNGV. CDR3 in amino acids: CASSSSHSQPQHF. CDR3 sequence (DNA): TGTGCCAGCAGCTCTTCACACAGTCAGCCCCAGCATTTT.

The rearrangement links TRBV5-5 to TRBJ2-5; 7 bases map to TRBD1. Germline CDR1 reads SGHKS; CDR2 reads YYEKEE (reference sequence). The V gene end was trimmed by 6 bases and the J gene end by 1 base; junction bases not matched to a gene: 9. The CDR3 loop spans 15 amino acids. The CDR3 is CASTRSGQPQETQYF. The DNA of the CDR3 is TGTGCCAGCACCAGATCGGGACAGCCCCAAGAGACCCAGTACTTC.

This clone has only one observation. This sequence joins TRBV6-2 or TRBV6-3 and TRBJ2-1, with 9 bases lining up with TRBD2. This CDR3 contains 18 residues. Germline V lookup: CDR1 MNHEY, CDR2 SVGEGT. The trim removed 5 bases at V and 7 bases at J, leaving 18 bases unmatched. Here the CDR3 DNA reads TGTGCCAGCAGTGATCTCTTGACGGTAGCGGGAGTGGGAAATGAGCAGTTCTTC. This sequence encodes CASSDLLTVAGVGNEQFF.

The rearrangement links TRBV9 to TRBJ2-1; D is undetermined. The CDR3 runs to 13 residues. Germline V gene sequence: CDR1 SGDLS, CDR2 YYNGEE. Trimming left V 3 bases short and J 4 bases short, with 8 bases between. The CDR3 DNA reads TGTGCCAGCAGCGGTACAGATTACAATGAGCAGTTCTTC. Its protein product is CASSGTDYNEQFF.

The chain has TRBV7-2 and TRBJ1-2, with a possible D match to TRBD1 (6 bases). V lost 1 base to trimming and J lost 0 bases, with 12 bases between them. Germline V gene sequence: CDR1 SGHTA, CDR2 FQGNSA. The CDR3 spans 16 residues. For the CDR3, the DNA is TGTGCCAGCAGCTTAGACAGGGTACGGGCTAACTATGGCTACACCTTC. As protein: CASSLDRVRANYGYTF.

The rearrangement joins TRBV7-2 to TRBJ2-5; no clear D. CDR1 is SGHTA, CDR2 FQGNSA, per germline. Trimming shortened V by 1 base and J by 5 bases, and 8 bases separated the two germline ends. This CDR3 is 13 amino acids long. Here the CDR3 DNA reads TGTGCCAGCAGCTTAGTATCCGGGGAGACCCAGTACTTC. Its translation is CASSLVSGETQYF. The variable domain in full, completed from reference TRBV7-2 and TRBJ2-5, reads GAGVSQSPSNKVTEKGKDVELRCDPISGHTALYWYRQSLGQGLEFLIYFQGNSAPDKSGLPSDRFSAERTGGSVSTLTIQRTQQEDSAVYLCASSLVSGETQYFGPGTRLLVL.